The sequence of this T cell receptor (beta chain) was determined in a study of patients and donors after allogeneic stem cell transplantation. Trimming left V 4 bases short and J 7 bases short, with 7 bases between. This CDR3 region has 12 residues. Germline V gives CDR1 KGHDR, CDR2 SFDVKD. A single record per CDR3 protein comes from TCRdb applying MiXCR to the RT-PCR reads. The sample includes roughly 880,000 distinct CDR3 sequences, approximately 19% of them seen just once. The sequencing sample was made of blood, either unsorted or a sorted T cell fraction (not recorded which). This clonotype was sampled from a human donor who was either an allogeneic HSCT recipient or a stem cell or donor lymphocyte infusion donor (not recorded which). It is not recorded whose cells these are; they may come from a transplant donor. The chain links TRBV24-1 to TRBJ2-1; D is uncertain. CDR3 sequence reads: CATSDQNNEQFF. DNA of the CDR3: TGTGCCACCAGTGACCAAAATAATGAGCAGTTCTTC.